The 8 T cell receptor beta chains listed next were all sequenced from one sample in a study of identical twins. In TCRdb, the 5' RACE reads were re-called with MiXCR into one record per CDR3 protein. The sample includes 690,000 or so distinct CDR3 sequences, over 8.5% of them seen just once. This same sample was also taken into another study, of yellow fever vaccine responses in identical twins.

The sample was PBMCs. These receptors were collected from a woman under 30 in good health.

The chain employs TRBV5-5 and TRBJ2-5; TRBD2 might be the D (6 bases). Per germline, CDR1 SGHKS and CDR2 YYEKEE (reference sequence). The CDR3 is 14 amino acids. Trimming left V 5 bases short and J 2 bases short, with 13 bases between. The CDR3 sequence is CASRKGGKQETQYF. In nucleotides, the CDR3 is TGTGCCAGCAGGAAAGGAGGGAAACAAGAGACCCAGTACTTC. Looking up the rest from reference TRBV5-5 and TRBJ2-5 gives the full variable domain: DAGVTQSPTHLIKTRGQQVTLRCSPISGHKSVSWYQQVLGQGPQFIFQYYEKEERGRGNFPDRFSARQFPNYSSELNVNALLLGDSALYLCASRKGGKQETQYFGPGTRLLVL.

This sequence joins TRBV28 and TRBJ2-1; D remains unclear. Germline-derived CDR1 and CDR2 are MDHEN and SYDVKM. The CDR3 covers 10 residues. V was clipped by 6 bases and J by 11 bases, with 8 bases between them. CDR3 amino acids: CASSRMKQFF. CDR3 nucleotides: TGTGCCAGCAGCCGAATGAAGCAGTTCTTC.

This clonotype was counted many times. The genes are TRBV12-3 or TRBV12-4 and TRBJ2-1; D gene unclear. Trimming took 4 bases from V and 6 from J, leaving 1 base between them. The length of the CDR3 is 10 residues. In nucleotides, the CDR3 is TGTGCCAGCAGTTCCAATGAGCAGTTCTTC. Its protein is CASSSNEQFF.

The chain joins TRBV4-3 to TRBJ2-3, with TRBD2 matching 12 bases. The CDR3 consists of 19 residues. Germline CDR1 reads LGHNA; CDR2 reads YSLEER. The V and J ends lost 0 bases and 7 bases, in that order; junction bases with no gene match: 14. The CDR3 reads CASSQEWGVPSGRDNTQYF. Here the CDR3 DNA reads TGCGCCAGCAGCCAAGAATGGGGTGTGCCTAGCGGGAGGGATAATACGCAGTATTTT.

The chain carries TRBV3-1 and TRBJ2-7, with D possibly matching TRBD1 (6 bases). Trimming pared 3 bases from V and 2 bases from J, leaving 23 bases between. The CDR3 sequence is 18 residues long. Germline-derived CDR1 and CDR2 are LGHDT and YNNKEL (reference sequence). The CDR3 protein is CASSHRPATSGQTYEQYF. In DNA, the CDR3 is TGTGCCAGCAGCCATCGCCCTGCCACGTCGGGACAAACCTACGAGCAGTACTTC.

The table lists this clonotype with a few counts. CDR3 sequence: CASRPTGFGVYNEQFF. Here the CDR3 DNA reads TGTGCCAGCAGGCCAACAGGGTTCGGAGTATACAATGAGCAGTTCTTC. The chain has TRBV11-2 and TRBJ2-1; weak D call: TRBD1 (6 bases). This CDR3 contains 16 residues. Germline CDR1 and CDR2: SGHAT and FQNNGV. V was pared by 6 bases and J by 4 bases, with 19 bases between.

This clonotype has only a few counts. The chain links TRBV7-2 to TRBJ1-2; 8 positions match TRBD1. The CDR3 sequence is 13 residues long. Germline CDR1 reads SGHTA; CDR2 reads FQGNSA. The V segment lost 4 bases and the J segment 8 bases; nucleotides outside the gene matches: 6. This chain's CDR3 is CASSSNAGGGYTF. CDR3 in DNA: TGTGCCAGCAGCTCGAATGCAGGGGGCGGCTACACCTTC.

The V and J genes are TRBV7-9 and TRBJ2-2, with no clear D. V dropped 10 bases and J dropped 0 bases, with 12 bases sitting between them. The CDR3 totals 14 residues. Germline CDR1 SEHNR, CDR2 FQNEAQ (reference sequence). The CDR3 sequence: CATLIESNTGELFF. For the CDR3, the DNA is TGTGCCACCCTAATAGAATCGAACACCGGGGAGCTGTTTTTT. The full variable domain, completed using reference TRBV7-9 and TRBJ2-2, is DTGVSQNPRHKITKRGQNVTFRCDPISEHNRLYWYRQTLGQGPEFLTYFQNEAQLEKSRLLSDRFSAERPKGSFSTLEIQRTEQGDSAMYLCATLIESNTGELFFGEGSRLTVL.